This is a list of T cell receptor beta chains from one sample in a study of response to subunit inactivated influenza vaccine. MiXCR, applied by TCRdb to the RT-PCR reads, yields one record per CDR3 protein. The sample includes about 620,000 distinct CDR3 sequences, about 11% of them seen just once. These data are also associated with another study on T cells expressing NK-cell markers.

Sequenced here: PBMCs from blood, sampled on the day of vaccination. All receptors derive from a man in his forties or fifties who received an inactivated influenza vaccine. CDR3s include the opening cysteine and the closing phenylalanine or tryptophan. D genes are given only for firm matches. Rows may omit the clone size; those that give it use once, few, many or a size class.

>-|TRBV2|TRBJ2-7|-
CASSGIQGGYEQYF
TGTGCCAGCAGTGGGATACAGGGAGGATACGAGCAGTACTTC
>-|TRBV11-1|TRBJ2-7|TRBD1
CASKASPGQGSYEQYF
TGTGCCAGCAAAGCCTCTCCGGGACAGGGCTCTTACGAGCAGTACTTC
>many|TRBV10-3|TRBJ2-1|-
CAISESTGRSYNEQFF
TGTGCCATCAGTGAGTCGACGGGTCGATCCTACAATGAGCAGTTCTTC
>-|TRBV18|TRBJ2-6|-
CASSPPLGSGANVLTF
TGTGCCAGCTCACCACCGTTGGGGTCTGGGGCCAACGTCCTGACTTTC
>-|TRBV6-2/TRBV6-3|TRBJ2-7|-
CASSYNHQGPGYEQYF
TGTGCCAGCAGTTACAACCATCAGGGGCCGGGTTACGAGCAGTACTTC
>-|TRBV27|TRBJ2-3|-
CASSLRSSTDTQYF
TGTGCCAGCAGTTTACGAAGTTCCACAGATACGCAGTATTTT
>few|TRBV6-2/TRBV6-3|TRBJ2-1|TRBD2
CASSNGTSGRAIYNEQFF
TGTGCCAGCAGTAACGGGACTAGCGGGAGGGCCATCTACAATGAGCAGTTCTTC
>many|TRBV12-3/TRBV12-4|TRBJ1-5|TRBD1
CASSWTGGGNQPQHF
TGTGCCAGCAGTTGGACAGGGGGCGGCAATCAGCCCCAGCATTTT
>many|TRBV29-1|TRBJ2-2|-
CSVDPSNTGELFF
TGCAGCGTTGACCCCAGTAACACCGGGGAGCTGTTTTTT
>few|TRBV5-4|TRBJ2-7|-
CASSRGGDNSYEQYF
TGTGCCAGCAGCCGCGGAGGTGACAACTCCTACGAGCAGTACTTC
>many|TRBV10-3|TRBJ2-2|-
CAIRVTGELFF
TGTGCCATTAGGGTCACCGGGGAGCTGTTTTTT